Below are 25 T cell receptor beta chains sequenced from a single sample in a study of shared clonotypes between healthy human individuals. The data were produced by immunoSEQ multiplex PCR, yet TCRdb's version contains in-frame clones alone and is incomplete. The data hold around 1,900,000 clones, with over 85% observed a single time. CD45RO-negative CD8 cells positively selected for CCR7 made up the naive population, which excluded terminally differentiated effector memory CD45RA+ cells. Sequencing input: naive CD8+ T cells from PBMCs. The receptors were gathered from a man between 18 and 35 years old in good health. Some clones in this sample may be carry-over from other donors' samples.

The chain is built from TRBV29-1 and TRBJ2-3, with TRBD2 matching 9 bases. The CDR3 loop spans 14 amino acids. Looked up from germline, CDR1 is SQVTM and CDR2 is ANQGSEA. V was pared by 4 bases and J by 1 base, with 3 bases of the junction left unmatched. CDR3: CSVVAGVRTDTQYF. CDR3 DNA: TGCAGCGTTGTAGCGGGAGTACGCACAGATACGCAGTATTTT.

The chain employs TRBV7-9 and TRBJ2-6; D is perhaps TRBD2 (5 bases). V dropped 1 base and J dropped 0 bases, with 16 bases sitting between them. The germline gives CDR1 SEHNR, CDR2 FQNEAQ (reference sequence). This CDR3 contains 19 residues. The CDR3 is CASSLVGGPTFSGANVLTF. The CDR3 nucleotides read TGTGCCAGCAGCTTAGTAGGAGGCCCGACCTTCTCTGGGGCCAACGTCCTGACTTTC.

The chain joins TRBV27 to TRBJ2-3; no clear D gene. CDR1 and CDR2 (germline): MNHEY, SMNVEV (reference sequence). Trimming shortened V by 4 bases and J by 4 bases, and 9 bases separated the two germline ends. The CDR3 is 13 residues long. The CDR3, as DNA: TGTGCCAGCAGTTCCTTACGGGCAGATACGCAGTATTTT. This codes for CASSSLRADTQYF.

The CDR3 spells CASRDPRDWGLAGLEQYF. The DNA of the CDR3 is TGTGCCAGCAGAGACCCCCGGGACTGGGGACTAGCGGGCCTAGAGCAGTACTTC. The chain combines TRBV28 with TRBJ2-7; 12 positions match TRBD2. Looked up from germline, CDR1 is MDHEN and CDR2 is SYDVKM. The CDR3 is 18 amino acids. V lost 6 bases and J lost 7; bases outside the gene matches: 19.

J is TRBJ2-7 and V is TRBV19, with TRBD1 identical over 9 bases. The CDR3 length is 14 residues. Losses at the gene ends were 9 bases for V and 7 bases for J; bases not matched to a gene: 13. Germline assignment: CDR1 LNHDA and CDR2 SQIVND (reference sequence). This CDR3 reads CASVPFLDRGEQYF. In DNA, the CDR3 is TGTGCCAGCGTACCCTTTCTGGACAGGGGTGAGCAGTACTTC.

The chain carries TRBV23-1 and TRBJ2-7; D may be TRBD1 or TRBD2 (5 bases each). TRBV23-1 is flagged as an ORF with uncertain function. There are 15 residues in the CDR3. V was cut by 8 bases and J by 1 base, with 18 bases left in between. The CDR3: CASGRRRTSSYEQYF. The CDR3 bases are TGCGCCAGCGGACGGCGGAGGACATCGTCCTACGAGCAGTACTTC.

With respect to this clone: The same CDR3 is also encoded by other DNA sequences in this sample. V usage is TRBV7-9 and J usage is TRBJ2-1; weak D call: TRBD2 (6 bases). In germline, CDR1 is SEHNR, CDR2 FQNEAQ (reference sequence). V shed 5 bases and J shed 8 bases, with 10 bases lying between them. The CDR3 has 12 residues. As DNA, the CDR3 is TGTGCCAGCAGCCTAGAGCGGGATGAGCAGTTCTTC. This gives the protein CASSLERDEQFF.

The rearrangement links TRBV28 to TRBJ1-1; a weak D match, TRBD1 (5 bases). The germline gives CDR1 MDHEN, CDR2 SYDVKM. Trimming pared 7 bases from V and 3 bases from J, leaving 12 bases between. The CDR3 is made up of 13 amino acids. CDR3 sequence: CASILRGDTEAFF. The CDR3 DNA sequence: TGTGCCAGCATCCTCCGAGGGGACACTGAAGCTTTCTTT.

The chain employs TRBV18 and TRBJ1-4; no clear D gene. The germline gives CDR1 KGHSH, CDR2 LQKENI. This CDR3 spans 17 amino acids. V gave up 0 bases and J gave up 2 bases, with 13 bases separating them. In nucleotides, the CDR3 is TGTGCCAGCTCACCACCGTCCTTTTTCAGTACTAATGAAAAACTGTTTTTT. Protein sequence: CASSPPSFFSTNEKLFF. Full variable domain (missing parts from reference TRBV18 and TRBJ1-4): NAGVMQNPRHLVRRRGQEARLRCSPMKGHSHVYWYRQLPEEGLKFMVYLQKENIIDESGMPKERFSAEFPKEGPSILRIQQVVRGDSAAYFCASSPPSFFSTNEKLFFGSGTQLSVL.

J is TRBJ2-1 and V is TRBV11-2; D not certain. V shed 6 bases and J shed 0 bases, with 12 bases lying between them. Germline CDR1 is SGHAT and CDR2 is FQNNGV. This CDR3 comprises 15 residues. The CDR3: CASRSKGSSYNEQFF. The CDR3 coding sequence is TGTGCCAGCAGGTCGAAGGGTAGCTCCTACAATGAGCAGTTCTTC.

In nucleotides, the CDR3 is TGTGCCAGCAGCCAAGTCGTCGAGAACACTGAAGCTTTCTTT. The encoded protein is CASSQVVENTEAFF. This chain connects TRBV4-2 to TRBJ1-1, with unresolved D. The CDR3 length is 14 residues. The germline gives CDR1 LGHNA, CDR2 YNFKEQ. Trimming took off 1 base at V and 1 base at J, with 7 bases between the two ends.

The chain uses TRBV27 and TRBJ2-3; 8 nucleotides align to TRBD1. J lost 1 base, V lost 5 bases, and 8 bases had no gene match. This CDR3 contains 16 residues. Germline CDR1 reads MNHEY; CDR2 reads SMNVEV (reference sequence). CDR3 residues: CASSPSTGDRTDTQYF. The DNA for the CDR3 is TGTGCCAGCAGTCCGTCGACAGGGGATCGCACAGATACGCAGTATTTT.

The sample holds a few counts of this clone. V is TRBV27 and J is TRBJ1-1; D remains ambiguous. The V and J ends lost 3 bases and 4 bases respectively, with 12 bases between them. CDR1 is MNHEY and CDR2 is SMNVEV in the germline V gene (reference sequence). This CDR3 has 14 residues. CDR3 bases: TGTGCCAGCAGTTTTGCGGGCCAGATCACTGAAGCTTTCTTT. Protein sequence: CASSFAGQITEAFF.

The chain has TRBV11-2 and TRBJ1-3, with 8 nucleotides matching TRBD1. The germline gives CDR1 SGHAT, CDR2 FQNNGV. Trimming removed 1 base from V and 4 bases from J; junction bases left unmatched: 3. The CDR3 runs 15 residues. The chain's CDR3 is CASSLGPGGGNTIYF. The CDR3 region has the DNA TGTGCCAGCAGCTTAGGCCCAGGGGGCGGAAACACCATATATTTT.

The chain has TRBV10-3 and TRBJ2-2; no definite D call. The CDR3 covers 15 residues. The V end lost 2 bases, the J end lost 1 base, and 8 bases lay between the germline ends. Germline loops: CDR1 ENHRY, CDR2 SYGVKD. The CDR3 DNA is TGTGCCATCAGTGAGGGCTCATTGAACACCGGGGAGCTGTTTTTT. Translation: CAISEGSLNTGELFF.

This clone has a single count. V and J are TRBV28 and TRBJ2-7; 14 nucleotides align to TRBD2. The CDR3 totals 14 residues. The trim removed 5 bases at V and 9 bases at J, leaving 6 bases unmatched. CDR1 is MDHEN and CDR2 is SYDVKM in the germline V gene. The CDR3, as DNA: TGTGCCAGCAGTATCGGGACTAGCGGGAGCATGCAGTACTTC. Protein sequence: CASSIGTSGSMQYF.

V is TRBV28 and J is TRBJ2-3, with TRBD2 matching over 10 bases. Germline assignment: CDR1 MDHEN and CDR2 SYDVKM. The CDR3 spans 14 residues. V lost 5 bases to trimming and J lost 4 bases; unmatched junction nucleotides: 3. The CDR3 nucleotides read TGTGCCAGCAGTATGCTAGCGGGAGCAGATACGCAGTATTTT. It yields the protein CASSMLAGADTQYF.

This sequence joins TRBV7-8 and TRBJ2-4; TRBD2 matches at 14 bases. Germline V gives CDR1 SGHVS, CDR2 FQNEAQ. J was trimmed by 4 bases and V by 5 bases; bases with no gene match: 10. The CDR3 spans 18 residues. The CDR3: CASSTGLAGVEAKNIQYF. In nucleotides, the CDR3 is TGTGCCAGCAGCACGGGACTAGCGGGAGTGGAGGCAAAAAACATTCAGTACTTC. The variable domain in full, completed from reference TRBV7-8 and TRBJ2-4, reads GAGVSQSPRYKVAKRGQDVALRCDPISGHVSLFWYQQALGQGPEFLTYFQNEAQLDKSGLPSDRFFAERPEGSVSTLKIQRTQQEDSAVYLCASSTGLAGVEAKNIQYFGAGTRLSVL.

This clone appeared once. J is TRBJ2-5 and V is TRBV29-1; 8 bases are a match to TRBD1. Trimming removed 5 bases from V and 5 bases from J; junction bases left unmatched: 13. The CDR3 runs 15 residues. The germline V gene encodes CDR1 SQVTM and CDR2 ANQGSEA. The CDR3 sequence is CSVQQGVSVWETQYF. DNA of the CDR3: TGCAGCGTTCAACAGGGGGTGAGCGTTTGGGAGACCCAGTACTTC.

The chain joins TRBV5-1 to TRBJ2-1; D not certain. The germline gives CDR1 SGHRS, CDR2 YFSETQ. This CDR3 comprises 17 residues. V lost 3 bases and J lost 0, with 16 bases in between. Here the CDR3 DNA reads TGCGCCAGCAGCTCTTCCCTGACGGGCTACTCCTACAATGAGCAGTTCTTC. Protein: CASSSSLTGYSYNEQFF.

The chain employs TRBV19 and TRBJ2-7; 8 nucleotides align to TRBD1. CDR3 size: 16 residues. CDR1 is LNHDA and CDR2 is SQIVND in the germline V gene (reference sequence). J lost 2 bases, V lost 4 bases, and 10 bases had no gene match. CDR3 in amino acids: CASSTGPAGQAYEQYF. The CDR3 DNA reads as TGTGCCAGTAGTACGGGACCCGCGGGACAGGCCTACGAGCAGTACTTC.

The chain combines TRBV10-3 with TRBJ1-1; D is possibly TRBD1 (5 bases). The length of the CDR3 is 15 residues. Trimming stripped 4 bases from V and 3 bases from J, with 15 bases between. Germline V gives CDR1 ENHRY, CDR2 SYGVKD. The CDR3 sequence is CAISGQKTEDTEAFF. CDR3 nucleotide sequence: TGTGCCATCAGTGGCCAAAAGACAGAAGACACTGAAGCTTTCTTT.

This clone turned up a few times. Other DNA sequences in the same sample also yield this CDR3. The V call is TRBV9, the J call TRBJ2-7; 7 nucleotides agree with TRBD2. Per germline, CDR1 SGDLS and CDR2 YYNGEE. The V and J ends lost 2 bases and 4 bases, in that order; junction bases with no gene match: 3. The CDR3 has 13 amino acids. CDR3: CASSVGGSYEQYF. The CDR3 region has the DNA TGTGCCAGCAGCGTCGGCGGGAGTTACGAGCAGTACTTC.

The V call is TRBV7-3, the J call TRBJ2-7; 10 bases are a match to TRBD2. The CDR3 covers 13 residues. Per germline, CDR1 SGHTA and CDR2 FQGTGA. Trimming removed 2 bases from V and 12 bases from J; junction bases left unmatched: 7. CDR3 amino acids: CASSLELAGEVYF. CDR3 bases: TGTGCCAGCAGCTTAGAGCTAGCGGGAGAAGTGTACTTC. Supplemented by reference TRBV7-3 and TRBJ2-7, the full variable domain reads GAGVSQTPSNKVTEKGKYVELRCDPISGHTALYWYRQSLGQGPEFLIYFQGTGAADDSGLPNDRFFAVRPEGSVSTLKIQRTERGDSAVYLCASSLELAGEVYFGPGTRLTVT.

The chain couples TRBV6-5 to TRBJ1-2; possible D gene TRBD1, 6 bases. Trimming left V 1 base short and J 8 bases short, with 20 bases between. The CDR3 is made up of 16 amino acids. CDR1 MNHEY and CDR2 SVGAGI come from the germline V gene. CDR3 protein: CASSYFPSGGALGYTF. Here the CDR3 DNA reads TGTGCCAGCAGTTACTTCCCTTCGGGGGGCGCGTTGGGCTACACCTTC.